These T cell receptor beta chains were read from a single sample in a study of graft-versus-host responses after intestinal transplantation. Their antigens are not known. The method was immunoSEQ multiplex PCR; TCRdb's version includes in-frame clones alone and lacks a portion of them. The sample carries under 150,000 clones, approximately 96% recorded once. This specimen was unstimulated CD8+ T cells sorted from spleen or lymph node cells, taken before intestinal transplant. Source of these receptors: a human donor who received an intestinal transplant. CDR3s include the opening cysteine and the closing phenylalanine or tryptophan. D genes are given only for firm matches. Part of the rows lack a size; the others show once, few, many or a class for expanded clones.

d_call: TRBD2
v_call: TRBV6-4
clone_size: -
j_call: TRBJ2-1
cdr3_aa: CASSEGGLAGVEQFF
cdr3_nt: TGTGCCAGCAGTGAAGGCGGACTAGCGGGAGTTGAGCAGTTCTTC

d_call: -
v_call: TRBV7-2
clone_size: -
j_call: TRBJ2-7
cdr3_aa: CASSFATGSYEQYF
cdr3_nt: TGTGCCAGCAGCTTCGCGACAGGATCCTACGAGCAGTACTTC

d_call: -
v_call: TRBV29-1
clone_size: once
j_call: TRBJ2-7
cdr3_aa: CSVDRPGRGYEQYF
cdr3_nt: TGCAGCGTTGATAGACCGGGACGGGGCTACGAGCAGTACTTC

d_call: -
v_call: TRBV27
clone_size: -
j_call: TRBJ2-3
cdr3_aa: CASSLSMADATTDTQYF
cdr3_nt: TGTGCCAGCAGTTTATCGATGGCGGACGCAACCACAGATACGCAGTATTTT

d_call: TRBD1
v_call: TRBV10-3
clone_size: -
j_call: TRBJ1-6
cdr3_aa: CAAGQGRNSPLHF
cdr3_nt: TGTGCCGCAGGACAGGGGCGCAATTCACCCCTCCACTTT

d_call: -
v_call: TRBV7-9
clone_size: -
j_call: TRBJ2-7
cdr3_aa: CASSFLLEEQYF
cdr3_nt: TGTGCCAGCAGCTTCCTCCTCGAGGAGCAGTACTTC

d_call: -
v_call: TRBV29-1
clone_size: once
j_call: TRBJ2-7
cdr3_aa: CSVRSLFTYEQYF
cdr3_nt: TGCAGCGTCCGATCGCTTTTTACCTACGAGCAGTACTTC

d_call: TRBD1
v_call: TRBV27
clone_size: -
j_call: TRBJ1-5
cdr3_aa: CASGPGQGEKPQHF
cdr3_nt: TGTGCCAGCGGGCCAGGACAGGGGGAGAAGCCCCAGCATTTT

d_call: TRBD1
v_call: TRBV5-1
clone_size: -
j_call: TRBJ2-7
cdr3_aa: CASSFTSGQGWYEQYF
cdr3_nt: TGCGCCAGCAGCTTTACTTCTGGACAGGGTTGGTACGAGCAGTACTTC

d_call: -
v_call: TRBV5-6
clone_size: -
j_call: TRBJ1-1
cdr3_aa: CASQQGLYTEAFF
cdr3_nt: TGTGCCAGCCAACAGGGATTGTACACTGAAGCTTTCTTT

d_call: TRBD1
v_call: TRBV29-1
clone_size: -
j_call: TRBJ2-7
cdr3_aa: CSVVKDRVEYF
cdr3_nt: TGCAGCGTCGTGAAGGACAGGGTGGAGTACTTC

d_call: TRBD1
v_call: TRBV28
clone_size: -
j_call: TRBJ2-7
cdr3_aa: CASSLNLGQGIYEQYF
cdr3_nt: TGTGCCAGCAGCTTAAACCTGGGACAGGGAATATATGAGCAGTACTTC

d_call: -
v_call: TRBV7-3
clone_size: -
j_call: TRBJ2-1
cdr3_aa: CASSYQGSDLSSYNEQFF
cdr3_nt: TGTGCCAGCAGCTACCAGGGGAGCGATTTGAGCTCCTACAATGAGCAGTTCTTC

d_call: -
v_call: TRBV6-5
clone_size: -
j_call: TRBJ1-2
cdr3_aa: CASSGTDRTYGYTF
cdr3_nt: TGTGCCAGCAGTGGGACCGACAGGACTTATGGCTACACCTTC

d_call: TRBD1
v_call: TRBV6-6
clone_size: once
j_call: TRBJ2-7
cdr3_aa: CASSQSGTGWYEQYF
cdr3_nt: TGTGCCAGCAGTCAGTCGGGGACAGGGTGGTACGAGCAGTACTTC

d_call: -
v_call: TRBV19
clone_size: -
j_call: TRBJ2-1
cdr3_aa: CASSHYNEQFF
cdr3_nt: TGTGCCAGTTCCCACTACAATGAGCAGTTCTTC

d_call: -
v_call: TRBV10-1
clone_size: few
j_call: TRBJ1-3
cdr3_aa: CASSETENTIYF
cdr3_nt: TGCGCCAGCAGTGAAACCGAAAACACCATATATTTT

d_call: -
v_call: TRBV10-3
clone_size: -
j_call: TRBJ1-1
cdr3_aa: CAISEWEGNTEAFF
cdr3_nt: TGTGCCATCAGTGAGTGGGAGGGAAACACTGAAGCTTTCTTT

d_call: TRBD1
v_call: TRBV28
clone_size: few
j_call: TRBJ2-4
cdr3_aa: CASSLGTGGGAKNIQYF
cdr3_nt: TGTGCCAGCAGTTTGGGGACAGGGGGAGGAGCCAAAAACATTCAGTACTTC

d_call: -
v_call: TRBV4-3
clone_size: -
j_call: TRBJ2-2
cdr3_aa: CASSHMGSTGELFF
cdr3_nt: TGCGCCAGCAGCCACATGGGTTCTACCGGGGAGCTGTTTTTT

d_call: -
v_call: TRBV28
clone_size: -
j_call: TRBJ1-2
cdr3_aa: CASSLSPGTNYGYTF
cdr3_nt: TGTGCCAGCAGTTTATCCCCGGGAACTAACTATGGCTACACCTTC

d_call: -
v_call: TRBV28
clone_size: once
j_call: TRBJ2-1
cdr3_aa: CASSLGSTADNEQFF
cdr3_nt: TGTGCCAGCAGTTTAGGGTCGACCGCTGACAATGAGCAGTTCTTC

d_call: TRBD1
v_call: TRBV28
clone_size: once
j_call: TRBJ1-2
cdr3_aa: CASSLGTASYGYTF
cdr3_nt: TGTGCCAGCAGTCTTGGGACAGCGAGCTATGGCTACACCTTC

d_call: -
v_call: TRBV4-2
clone_size: once
j_call: TRBJ2-7
cdr3_aa: CASSQVLGGGEQYF
cdr3_nt: TGTGCCAGCAGCCAAGTATTGGGAGGGGGCGAGCAGTACTTC

d_call: TRBD2
v_call: TRBV7-8
clone_size: -
j_call: TRBJ2-7
cdr3_aa: CASNTQRGPYEQYF
cdr3_nt: TGTGCCAGCAACACTCAGCGGGGTCCCTACGAGCAGTACTTC

d_call: -
v_call: TRBV30
clone_size: -
j_call: TRBJ1-5
cdr3_aa: CARSVTGKGAQHF
cdr3_nt: TGTGCCCGGAGTGTAACTGGTAAGGGGGCCCAGCATTTT

d_call: -
v_call: TRBV10-3
clone_size: -
j_call: TRBJ2-7
cdr3_aa: CAISPGRLASYEQYF
cdr3_nt: TGTGCCATCAGTCCGGGACGTCTGGCCTCCTACGAGCAGTACTTC

d_call: -
v_call: TRBV7-3
clone_size: -
j_call: TRBJ1-5
cdr3_aa: CASSLSTARDSNQPQHF
cdr3_nt: TGTGCCAGCAGCTTGAGTACAGCCAGGGATAGCAATCAGCCCCAGCATTTT

d_call: -
v_call: TRBV4-2
clone_size: -
j_call: TRBJ1-1
cdr3_aa: CASSQGYGSTEAFF
cdr3_nt: TGTGCCAGCAGCCAAGGGTACGGGAGTACTGAAGCTTTCTTT

d_call: -
v_call: TRBV2
clone_size: -
j_call: TRBJ1-5
cdr3_aa: CASSDYQLRGGKAPQHF
cdr3_nt: TGTGCCAGCAGTGATTATCAACTTCGAGGGGGGAAAGCGCCCCAGCATTTT

d_call: TRBD2
v_call: TRBV11-2
clone_size: -
j_call: TRBJ2-7
cdr3_aa: CASREDEQYF
cdr3_nt: TGTGCCAGCCGGGAGGATGAGCAGTACTTC

d_call: TRBD1
v_call: TRBV27
clone_size: once
j_call: TRBJ1-1
cdr3_aa: CASSTEATGGTEAFF
cdr3_nt: TGTGCCAGCAGTACCGAAGCTACAGGGGGAACTGAAGCTTTCTTT

d_call: TRBD2
v_call: TRBV4-1
clone_size: once
j_call: TRBJ2-7
cdr3_aa: CASSPGLAGGYEQYF
cdr3_nt: TGCGCCAGCAGCCCGGGACTAGCGGGAGGTTACGAGCAGTACTTC

d_call: -
v_call: TRBV4-1
clone_size: -
j_call: TRBJ2-2
cdr3_aa: CASSRGAGDTGELFF
cdr3_nt: TGCGCCAGCAGCCGGGGAGCAGGGGACACCGGGGAGCTGTTTTTT

d_call: -
v_call: TRBV6-5
clone_size: -
j_call: TRBJ1-2
cdr3_aa: CASSFVPNYGYTF
cdr3_nt: TGTGCCAGCAGTTTCGTGCCGAACTATGGCTACACCTTC

d_call: TRBD2
v_call: TRBV28
clone_size: -
j_call: TRBJ2-4
cdr3_aa: CAIQGLAGGSGNIQYF
cdr3_nt: TGTGCAATACAGGGACTAGCGGGAGGTTCCGGGAACATTCAGTACTTC

d_call: -
v_call: TRBV7-6
clone_size: few
j_call: TRBJ2-7
cdr3_aa: CASSLGWGGTDYEQYF
cdr3_nt: TGTGCCAGCAGCTTAGGTTGGGGGGGGACAGACTACGAGCAGTACTTC

d_call: TRBD1
v_call: TRBV2
clone_size: -
j_call: TRBJ2-3
cdr3_aa: CASSPGQGSTDTQYF
cdr3_nt: TGTGCCAGCAGCCCGGGACAGGGGAGCACAGATACGCAGTATTTT

d_call: TRBD1
v_call: TRBV13
clone_size: -
j_call: TRBJ1-5
cdr3_aa: CASSSGQGANQPQHF
cdr3_nt: TGTGCCAGCAGCTCGGGACAGGGGGCCAATCAGCCCCAGCATTTT

d_call: -
v_call: TRBV15
clone_size: -
j_call: TRBJ2-7
cdr3_aa: CATSPQIRDGVRLRYEQYF
cdr3_nt: TGTGCCACCAGCCCCCAGATCCGGGACGGAGTCCGATTGCGCTACGAGCAGTACTTC

d_call: -
v_call: TRBV13
clone_size: -
j_call: TRBJ2-1
cdr3_aa: CASSLFQDEQFF
cdr3_nt: TGTGCCAGCAGCTTATTCCAGGATGAGCAGTTCTTC

d_call: -
v_call: TRBV4-2
clone_size: -
j_call: TRBJ2-7
cdr3_aa: CASSQEGSSGLYEQYF
cdr3_nt: TGTGCCAGCAGCCAAGAGGGGAGTAGCGGATTGTACGAGCAGTACTTC

d_call: -
v_call: TRBV29-1
clone_size: -
j_call: TRBJ2-7
cdr3_aa: CSAGDVSYEQYF
cdr3_nt: TGCAGCGCGGGGGACGTCTCCTACGAGCAGTACTTC

d_call: -
v_call: TRBV13
clone_size: few
j_call: TRBJ1-1
cdr3_aa: CASSFGGGNTEAFF
cdr3_nt: TGTGCCAGCAGCTTCGGTGGGGGGAACACTGAAGCTTTCTTT

d_call: TRBD1
v_call: TRBV27
clone_size: once
j_call: TRBJ2-6
cdr3_aa: CASSSRTGGPSSGANVLTF
cdr3_nt: TGTGCCAGCAGTTCTCGGACAGGGGGTCCTAGCTCTGGGGCCAACGTCCTGACTTTC

d_call: -
v_call: TRBV7-9
clone_size: few
j_call: TRBJ2-5
cdr3_aa: CASSLPSRETQYF
cdr3_nt: TGTGCCAGCAGCTTACCTAGCAGAGAGACCCAGTACTTC

d_call: -
v_call: TRBV4-3
clone_size: -
j_call: TRBJ2-7
cdr3_aa: CASSQEGGFGGYEQYF
cdr3_nt: TGCGCCAGCAGCCAAGAAGGGGGATTTGGGGGTTACGAGCAGTACTTC

d_call: -
v_call: TRBV5-1
clone_size: -
j_call: TRBJ2-5
cdr3_aa: CASSLRDTRWNQYF
cdr3_nt: TGCGCCAGCAGCTTGAGGGACACCCGATGGAACCAGTACTTC

d_call: TRBD1
v_call: TRBV28
clone_size: -
j_call: TRBJ1-1
cdr3_aa: CASSLGRGEAFF
cdr3_nt: TGTGCCAGCAGTTTAGGCAGGGGGGAAGCTTTCTTT

d_call: TRBD2
v_call: TRBV30
clone_size: -
j_call: TRBJ2-3
cdr3_aa: CAWRGGIRATQYF
cdr3_nt: TGTGCCTGGAGGGGGGGGATTCGCGCTACGCAGTATTTT

d_call: TRBD2
v_call: TRBV10-1
clone_size: -
j_call: TRBJ2-7
cdr3_aa: CASSDYSGKDYEQYF
cdr3_nt: TGCGCCAGCAGCGATTACAGCGGGAAGGACTACGAGCAGTACTTC

d_call: -
v_call: TRBV9
clone_size: -
j_call: TRBJ1-1
cdr3_aa: CASSARGDTEAFF
cdr3_nt: TGTGCCAGCAGCGCTCGGGGTGACACTGAAGCTTTCTTT

d_call: -
v_call: TRBV7-9
clone_size: -
j_call: TRBJ1-3
cdr3_aa: CASSLRGTDSGNTIYF
cdr3_nt: TGTGCCAGCAGCTTACGGGGGACGGACTCTGGAAACACCATATATTTT

d_call: TRBD1
v_call: TRBV5-5
clone_size: -
j_call: TRBJ2-7
cdr3_aa: CASSLGRGQGNYQQYF
cdr3_nt: TGTGCCAGCAGCTTGGGGCGGGGACAGGGGAACTACCAGCAGTACTTC